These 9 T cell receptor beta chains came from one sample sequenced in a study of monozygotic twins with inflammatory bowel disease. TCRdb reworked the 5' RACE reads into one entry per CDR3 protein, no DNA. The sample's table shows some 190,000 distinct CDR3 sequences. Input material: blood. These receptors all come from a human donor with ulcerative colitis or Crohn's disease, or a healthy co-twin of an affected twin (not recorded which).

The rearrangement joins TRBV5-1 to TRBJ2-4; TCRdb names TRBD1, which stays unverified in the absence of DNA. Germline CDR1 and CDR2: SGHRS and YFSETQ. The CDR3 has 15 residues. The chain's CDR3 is CASSTRTGGKNIQYF.

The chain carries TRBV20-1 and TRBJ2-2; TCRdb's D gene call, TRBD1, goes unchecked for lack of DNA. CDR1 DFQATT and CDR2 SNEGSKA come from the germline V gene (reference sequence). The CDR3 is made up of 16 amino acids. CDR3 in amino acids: CSARDPRRDRTGELFF.

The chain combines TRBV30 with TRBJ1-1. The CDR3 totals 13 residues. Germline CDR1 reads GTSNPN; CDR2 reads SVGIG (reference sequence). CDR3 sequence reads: CAWSVLWNTEAFF. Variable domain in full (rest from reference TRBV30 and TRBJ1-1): SQTIHQWPATLVQPVGSPLSLECTVEGTSNPNLYWYRQAAGRGLQLLFYSVGIGQISSEVPQNLSASRPQDRQFILSSKKLLLSDSGFYLCAWSVLWNTEAFFGQGTRLTVV.

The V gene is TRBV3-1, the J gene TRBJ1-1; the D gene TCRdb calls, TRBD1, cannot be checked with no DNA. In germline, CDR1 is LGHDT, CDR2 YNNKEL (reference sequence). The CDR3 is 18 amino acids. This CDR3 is CASSQDRGGTGVDTEAFF.

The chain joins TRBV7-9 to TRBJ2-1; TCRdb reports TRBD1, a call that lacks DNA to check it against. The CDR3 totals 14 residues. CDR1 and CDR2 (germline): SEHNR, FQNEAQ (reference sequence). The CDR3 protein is CASSLETVNNEQFF.

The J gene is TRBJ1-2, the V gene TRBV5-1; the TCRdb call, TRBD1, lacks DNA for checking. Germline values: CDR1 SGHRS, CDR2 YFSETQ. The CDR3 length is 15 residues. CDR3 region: CASSPTGGPLYGYTF.

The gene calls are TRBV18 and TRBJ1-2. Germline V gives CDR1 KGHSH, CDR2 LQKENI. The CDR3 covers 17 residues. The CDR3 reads CASSPVEGQAWNYGYTF.

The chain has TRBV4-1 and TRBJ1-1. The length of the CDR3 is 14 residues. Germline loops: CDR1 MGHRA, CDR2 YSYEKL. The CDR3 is CASSQDWGTTEAFF.

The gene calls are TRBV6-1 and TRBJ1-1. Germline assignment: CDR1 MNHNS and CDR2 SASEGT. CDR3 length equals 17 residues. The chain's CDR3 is CASSLRWTRGMNTEAFF.